Below are 16 T cell receptor beta chains sequenced from a single sample in a study of T cell changes during pregnancy in multiple sclerosis. Generated by immunoSEQ multiplex PCR, the TCRdb table keeps only in-frame clones and is missing some. The table includes 100,000 to 140,000 clones, 80% to 95% detected once. Source: peripheral blood, taken in the third trimester of pregnancy. These receptors came from a female donor in good health, enrolled as a control in a pregnancy study.

The rearrangement uses TRBV7-8 and TRBJ1-2; D unclear. Trimming removed 5 bases at V and 4 bases at J, with 14 bases between. Germline CDR1 and CDR2: SGHVS and FQNEAQ. CDR3 size: 14 residues. The CDR3 protein is CASSQPLGSYGYTF. The CDR3 DNA follows: TGTGCCAGCAGCCAACCTTTGGGCAGCTATGGCTACACCTTC.

The genes are TRBV9 and TRBJ1-3; D call uncertain. In germline, CDR1 is SGDLS, CDR2 YYNGEE. The CDR3 spans 15 residues. Trimming left V 3 bases short and J 6 bases short, with 16 bases between. CDR3 in DNA: TGTGCCAGCAGCGGAAGAGGGATCCTGGAAAACACCATATATTTT. Protein product: CASSGRGILENTIYF.

The chain has TRBV11-2 and TRBJ1-1, with D possibly matching TRBD1 (6 bases). Germline CDR1 is SGHAT and CDR2 is FQNNGV. The ends were cut back, 0 bases at V and 4 bases at J, with 9 bases in the middle. There are 14 residues in the CDR3. The CDR3 sequence: CASSLEPGATEAFF. Here the CDR3 DNA reads TGTGCCAGCAGCTTAGAACCAGGGGCCACTGAAGCTTTCTTT.

The chain joins TRBV19 to TRBJ1-2; 7 bases align to TRBD1. Germline values: CDR1 LNHDA, CDR2 SQIVND (reference sequence). CDR3 size: 14 residues. V dropped 5 bases and J dropped 4; count of bases not matched to a gene: 7. CDR3 nucleotides: TGTGCCAGTAGTTGGGACAGCGAATTCTATGGCTACACCTTC. Protein: CASSWDSEFYGYTF. The complete variable domain, with remaining parts taken from reference TRBV19 and TRBJ1-2, reads DGGITQSPKYLFRKEGQNVTLSCEQNLNHDAMYWYRQDPGQGLRLIYYSQIVNDFQKGDIAEGYSVSREKKESFPLTVTSAQKNPTAFYLCASSWDSEFYGYTFGSGTRLTVV.

About this clone itself: A read error may account for a junction end that differs from germline. V gene TRBV6-1 combines with J gene TRBJ2-1; tentatively, D is TRBD2 (5 bases). CDR1 is MNHNS, CDR2 SASEGT, per germline. The CDR3 runs to 12 residues. CDR3 nucleotides: TGTGCCAGCAGTGACCCGCGGGTTTTGCGTCTCTTC. Protein product: CASSDPRVLRLF.

The chain recombines TRBV10-3 with TRBJ2-1; 11 bases align to TRBD2. V dropped 5 bases and J dropped 8; count of bases not matched to a gene: 8. CDR1 ENHRY and CDR2 SYGVKD come from the germline V gene. This CDR3 is 15 amino acids long. As DNA, the CDR3 is TGTGCCATCAGTCGGTCTAGCGGGGGGATAGATGAGCAGTTCTTC. Protein: CAISRSSGGIDEQFF.

This chain connects TRBV19 to TRBJ1-3, with 9 positions matching TRBD1. The CDR3 covers 15 residues. CDR1 LNHDA and CDR2 SQIVND come from the germline V gene (reference sequence). Trimming cost V 6 bases and J 0 bases; bases outside gene matches: 3. The CDR3 coding sequence is TGTGCCAGTAGGACGACAGGGGGCTCTGGAAACACCATATATTTT. Encoded protein: CASRTTGGSGNTIYF.

CDR3 bases: TGTGCCAGCAGCTTAGGGGAAGAGACCCAGTACTTC. It encodes CASSLGEETQYF. The rearrangement uses TRBV5-5 and TRBJ2-5; D is possibly TRBD1 (5 bases). The CDR3 has 12 residues. Germline lookup yields CDR1 SGHKS and CDR2 YYEKEE (reference sequence). The germline V and J ends were trimmed by 2 bases and 3 bases, with 5 bases remaining between them.

The V call is TRBV5-1, the J call TRBJ1-4; the match to TRBD1 covers 9 bases. This CDR3 comprises 15 residues. Trimming took 0 bases from V and 6 from J; bases not matched to a gene: 3. Germline CDR1 reads SGHRS; CDR2 reads YFSETQ. The CDR3 nucleotides read TGCGCCAGCAGCTTGGATACAGGGGGCGATGAAAAACTGTTTTTT. Amino acid sequence: CASSLDTGGDEKLFF.

V is TRBV9 and J is TRBJ2-1; tentatively, D is TRBD1 (6 bases). The CDR3 totals 17 residues. Trimming removed 0 bases at V and 7 bases at J, with 20 bases between. CDR1 is SGDLS and CDR2 is YYNGEE in the germline V gene. The CDR3, as DNA: TGTGCCAGCAGCGTAGAGGGCCTGACGGAAGGGGGAAATGAGCAGTTCTTC. Residues: CASSVEGLTEGGNEQFF.

The J gene is TRBJ1-1, the V gene TRBV18; D is undetermined. Trimming took off 6 bases at V and 3 bases at J, with 11 bases between the two ends. The CDR3 has 13 residues. Germline CDR1 and CDR2: KGHSH and LQKENI. Written as DNA, the CDR3 is TGTGCCAGCTCCCGTCCCGGGTACACTGAAGCTTTCTTT. Translated: CASSRPGYTEAFF. The variable domain in full, completed from reference TRBV18 and TRBJ1-1, reads NAGVMQNPRHLVRRRGQEARLRCSPMKGHSHVYWYRQLPEEGLKFMVYLQKENIIDESGMPKERFSAEFPKEGPSILRIQQVVRGDSAAYFCASSRPGYTEAFFGQGTRLTVV.

The chain links TRBV2 to TRBJ1-4; the match to TRBD1 covers 9 bases. V shed 6 bases, J shed 1 base, and the junction held 6 bases outside the gene matches. Germline loops: CDR1 SNHLY, CDR2 FYNNEI. The CDR3 runs to 16 residues. The CDR3 protein is CASSSRQGVTNEKLFF. The CDR3 DNA reads as TGTGCCAGCAGCAGTAGACAGGGGGTAACTAATGAAAAACTGTTTTTT.

This clone was observed a single time. CDR3 bases: TGTGCCAGCAACACGGGAAGCCTCGCCAATGAGCAGTTCTTC. Residues: CASNTGSLANEQFF. V and J are TRBV7-6 and TRBJ2-1; tentative D call: TRBD2 (5 bases). CDR1 is SGHVS, CDR2 FNYEAQ, per germline. CDR3 length equals 14 residues. The germline V and J ends were trimmed by 7 bases and 6 bases, with 16 bases remaining between them.

V and J are TRBV6-6 and TRBJ1-6, with 7 bases lining up with TRBD1. This CDR3 contains 14 residues. Trimming took 6 bases from V and 5 from J; bases not matched to a gene: 4. CDR1 is MNHNY and CDR2 is SVGAGI in the germline V gene (reference sequence). CDR3 DNA: TGTGCCAGCAGGCGACAGGGCAATAATTCACCCCTCCACTTT. Its protein is CASRRQGNNSPLHF.

As concerns this clone: One junction end does not reproduce the germline sequence, and a read error may be involved. This sequence joins TRBV6-1 and TRBJ1-2; 10 nucleotides line up with TRBD1. The CDR3 is 13 amino acids. CDR1 and CDR2 from the germline V gene are MNHNS and SASEGT. This chain's CDR3 is CASREGTGDGYTF. The CDR3 nucleotides read TGTGCCAGCAGAGAAGGGACAGGGGATGGCTACACCTTC.

The chain is built from TRBV27 and TRBJ1-2; TRBD1 aligns across 7 bases. With 6 bases clipped from V and 4 bases from J, the junction kept 14 bases outside the gene matches. The CDR3 is made up of 16 amino acids. Germline CDR1 MNHEY, CDR2 SMNVEV (reference sequence). DNA of the CDR3: TGTGCCAGCAGCCCTACGGTGGCACGACAGGGCTATGGCTACACCTTC. Translating it yields CASSPTVARQGYGYTF.